Shown below are 27 T cell receptor beta chains from a single sample sequenced in a study of neoadjuvant anti-PD-1 for oral cavity cancer. The data were produced by immunoSEQ multiplex PCR, yet TCRdb's version contains in-frame clones alone and is incomplete. Among just over 14,000 clones listed, less than 85% were seen once. Sequencing was performed on PBMCs, taken before nivolumab (anti-PD-1) treatment. The receptors derive from a person aged 35 to 85 with oral cavity squamous cell carcinoma.

The table lists this clone with a count of one. The CDR3 DNA follows: TGTGCCAGCAGCCGCTTCCAGTCAGATACGCAGTATTTT. It is translated as CASSRFQSDTQYF. This rearrangement joins TRBV14 to TRBJ2-3; no firm D call. Germline V gene data show CDR1 as SGHDN and CDR2 as FVKESK. The CDR3 is made up of 13 amino acids. V was trimmed by 4 bases and J by 4 bases, leaving 9 bases between them.

The gene calls are TRBV7-9 and TRBJ1-2; the D gene is possibly TRBD1 (6 bases). CDR3 length equals 16 residues. Germline loops: CDR1 SEHNR, CDR2 FQNEAQ (reference sequence). V shed 5 bases and J shed 0 bases, with 16 bases lying between them. CDR3 protein: CASSPESRTANYGYTF. For the CDR3, the DNA is TGTGCCAGCAGCCCCGAGTCGCGGACAGCTAACTATGGCTACACCTTC.

The chain is built from TRBV6-5 and TRBJ1-4, with D possibly matching TRBD1 (6 bases). The CDR3 spans 15 residues. CDR1 is MNHEY and CDR2 is SVGAGI in the germline V gene. V was cut by 0 bases and J by 1 base, with 6 bases left in between. The CDR3 spells CASSYSDRTNEKLFF. CDR3 nucleotides: TGTGCCAGCAGTTACTCGGACAGAACTAATGAAAAACTGTTTTTT.

The chain is built from TRBV6-1 and TRBJ2-5, with TRBD1 matching 10 bases. This CDR3 has 14 amino acids. V was pared by 6 bases and J by 8 bases, with 9 bases of the junction left unmatched. Germline V gives CDR1 MNHNS, CDR2 SASEGT. CDR3 DNA: TGTGCCAGCAGGGGGGCCGGGACAGGGGTTACCCAGTACTTC. Its protein product is CASRGAGTGVTQYF.

This rearrangement joins TRBV7-2 to TRBJ1-2; D unresolved. V was clipped by 3 bases and J by 6 bases, with 5 bases between them. CDR1 and CDR2 (germline): SGHTA, FQGNSA. This CDR3 region has 11 residues. CDR3 nucleotides: TGTGCCAGCAGCTTCGGGCATGGCTACACCTTC. It is translated as CASSFGHGYTF.

This chain joins TRBV5-8 and TRBJ2-3; D is possibly TRBD1 (5 bases). V lost 0 bases and J 5 bases, leaving 13 bases between the germline ends. The germline V gene encodes CDR1 SGHTS and CDR2 YDEGEE. CDR3 length equals 15 residues. In nucleotides, the CDR3 is TGTGCCAGCAGCTTGGGACAGCTAAATGTAGATACGCAGTATTTT. It encodes CASSLGQLNVDTQYF.

The J gene is TRBJ1-1, the V gene TRBV5-5, with 8 bases lining up with TRBD1. Trimming took 2 bases from V and 5 from J; bases not matched to a gene: 8. This CDR3 is 15 amino acids long. CDR1 SGHKS and CDR2 YYEKEE come from the germline V gene (reference sequence). This CDR3 reads CASSFGQGSSTEAFF. The CDR3 region has the DNA TGTGCCAGCAGCTTTGGACAGGGTAGCTCGACTGAAGCTTTCTTT.

The chain combines TRBV29-1 with TRBJ1-1; 7 bases agree with TRBD1. Trimming removed 8 bases from V and 4 bases from J; junction bases left unmatched: 4. Per the germline V gene, CDR1 is SQVTM and CDR2 is ANQGSEA. This CDR3 has 11 residues. This chain's CDR3 is CSSYRGTEAFF. Here the CDR3 DNA reads TGCAGCTCCTACAGGGGCACTGAAGCTTTCTTT.

This chain connects TRBV13 to TRBJ1-3, with D uncertain. The V end was cut by 4 bases, the J end by 0 bases, with 7 bases between. Germline V gene data show CDR1 as PRHDT and CDR2 as FYEKMQ (reference sequence). This CDR3 is 14 amino acids long. The CDR3 is CASSSRSSGNTIYF. Here the CDR3 DNA reads TGTGCCAGCAGCTCCCGGAGCTCTGGAAACACCATATATTTT.

This clone was detected a few times. The CDR3 nucleotides are TGTGCCAGCAGCTTGATCCCCAGGAGCTCCTACGAGCAGTACTTC. This translates into CASSLIPRSSYEQYF. This sequence joins TRBV5-6 and TRBJ2-7, with D hard to call. The CDR3 spans 15 residues. The V gene's germline CDR1 is SGHDT and CDR2 YYEEEE. V was clipped by 1 base and J by 0 bases, with 11 bases between them.

A few counts support this clone. The J gene is TRBJ1-3, the V gene TRBV7-9; no definite D call. Germline V gene sequence: CDR1 SEHNR, CDR2 FQNEAQ (reference sequence). CDR3 length: 16 amino acids. The ends were cut back, 5 bases at V and 3 bases at J, with 17 bases in the middle. In DNA, the CDR3 is TGTGCCAGCAGCCCCACCTTCGATATTTTTGGAAACACCATATATTTT. Its translation: CASSPTFDIFGNTIYF.

The chain employs TRBV28 and TRBJ2-7; 9 nucleotides agree with TRBD2. This CDR3 spans 16 amino acids. Looked up from germline, CDR1 is MDHEN and CDR2 is SYDVKM. Germline trimming cut 6 bases from V and 5 bases from J; bases unmatched to any gene: 14. The CDR3 spells CASSQFRAGGMNEQYF. In DNA form, the CDR3 reads TGTGCCAGCAGCCAATTCCGAGCGGGAGGAATGAACGAGCAGTACTTC.

This clone was picked up one time. The V gene is TRBV19, the J gene TRBJ1-2; 10 nucleotides agree with TRBD1. The CDR3 runs to 15 residues. The V and J ends lost 3 bases and 4 bases, in that order; junction bases with no gene match: 5. Germline V gene sequence: CDR1 LNHDA, CDR2 SQIVND (reference sequence). The CDR3 sequence: CASSIQTGGGYGYTF. CDR3 coding DNA: TGTGCCAGTAGTATTCAGACAGGGGGCGGCTATGGCTACACCTTC.

This chain connects TRBV6-5 to TRBJ2-7; 8 bases fit TRBD2. There are 13 residues in the CDR3. Germline V gene data show CDR1 as MNHEY and CDR2 as SVGAGI. The V and J ends lost 8 bases and 2 bases, in that order; junction bases with no gene match: 5. This chain's CDR3 is CASRLAGTYEQYF. The CDR3 nucleotides are TGTGCCAGCCGATTAGCGGGAACCTACGAGCAGTACTTC.

V gene TRBV11-2 combines with J gene TRBJ2-7, with D possibly TRBD2 on 5 matching bases. Trimming took off 3 bases at V and 6 bases at J, with 12 bases between the two ends. This CDR3 has 13 amino acids. The germline CDR1 and CDR2 sequences are SGHAT and FQNNGV. The CDR3 sequence: CASSFDSGSEQYF. The CDR3 nucleotides are TGTGCCAGCAGCTTTGATTCGGGGTCCGAGCAGTACTTC.

J is TRBJ1-4 and V is TRBV18; weak D call: TRBD1 (6 bases). CDR1 KGHSH and CDR2 LQKENI come from the germline V gene. The V gene lost 3 bases and the J gene lost 4 bases, with 9 bases spanning the gap. The CDR3 is 14 residues long. The CDR3 loop is CASSPDRYNEKLFF. CDR3 DNA sequence: TGTGCCAGCTCACCGGACAGATATAATGAAAAACTGTTTTTT.

The chain is built from TRBV11-2 and TRBJ1-2; D is unresolved. Germline V gene data show CDR1 as SGHAT and CDR2 as FQNNGV. V dropped 2 bases and J dropped 3 bases, with 10 bases sitting between them. The CDR3 contains 14 residues. Written as DNA, the CDR3 is TGTGCCAGCAGCTTAAGTCCCGGCCACTATGGCTACACCTTC. Protein sequence: CASSLSPGHYGYTF.

J is TRBJ1-2 and V is TRBV7-9, with no clear D. The CDR3 has 14 residues. Trimming removed 0 bases at V and 0 bases at J, with 5 bases between. Germline CDR1 reads SEHNR; CDR2 reads FQNEAQ (reference sequence). CDR3 protein: CASSLAEANYGYTF. In DNA form, the CDR3 reads TGTGCCAGCAGCTTAGCAGAAGCTAACTATGGCTACACCTTC.

The rearrangement links TRBV4-1 to TRBJ2-3; D is perhaps TRBD1 or TRBD2 (5 bases each). Per the germline V gene, CDR1 is MGHRA and CDR2 is YSYEKL. There are 14 residues in the CDR3. V was pared by 2 bases and J by 4 bases, with 10 bases between. CDR3 sequence reads: CASSQLGGSDTQYF. The DNA of the CDR3 is TGCGCCAGCAGCCAACTTGGGGGATCAGATACGCAGTATTTT.

In its sample, this clone was seen a few times. The chain couples TRBV27 to TRBJ1-2; D gene uncertain. The CDR3 length is 13 residues. The germline V gene encodes CDR1 MNHEY and CDR2 SMNVEV (reference sequence). V was pared by 4 bases and J by 4 bases, with 10 bases between. The CDR3 nucleotides read TGTGCCAGCAGTTACGCGGGCACCTATGGCTACACCTTC. This codes for CASSYAGTYGYTF.

The gene calls are TRBV11-3 and TRBJ2-3, with D possibly TRBD1 on 6 matching bases. The CDR3 totals 15 residues. V was shortened by 0 bases and J by 5 bases, with 12 bases between the two germline ends. CDR1 is SGHNT and CDR2 is YENEEA in the germline V gene. Written as DNA, the CDR3 is TGTGCCAGCAGCTTAGAGGGCAGGGGTATAGATACGCAGTATTTT. This gives the protein CASSLEGRGIDTQYF. The variable domain in full, with the rest retrieved from reference TRBV11-3 and TRBJ2-3, is EAGVVQSPRYKIIEKKQPVAFWCNPISGHNTLYWYLQNLGQGPELLIRYENEEAVDDSQLPKDRFSAERLKGVDSTLKIQPAELGDSAVYLCASSLEGRGIDTQYFGPGTRLTVL.

Only a few counts were recorded for this clone. The CDR3 bases are TGCGCCAGCAGCGACAGCAGCTCCTATAATTCACCCCTCCACTTT. Protein: CASSDSSSYNSPLHF. This chain joins TRBV5-1 and TRBJ1-6; maybe TRBD1 (5 bases). This CDR3 is built from 15 residues. Germline V gene sequence: CDR1 SGHRS, CDR2 YFSETQ. V lost 4 bases, J lost 0 bases, and 8 bases lay in between.

This CDR3 reads CASRDRDQPQHF. As DNA, the CDR3 is TGTGCCAGTAGGGACAGGGATCAGCCCCAGCATTTT. The genes are TRBV19 and TRBJ1-5; the match to TRBD1 covers 8 bases. This CDR3 is 12 amino acids long. Germline assignment: CDR1 LNHDA and CDR2 SQIVND (reference sequence). V was clipped by 6 bases and J by 5 bases; unmatched bases: 0.

The CDR3 protein is CASSFEGEQFF. In DNA form, the CDR3 reads TGTGCCAGCAGCTTCGAAGGGGAGCAGTTCTTC. The chain is built from TRBV7-8 and TRBJ2-1; D call uncertain. CDR1 and CDR2 from the germline V gene are SGHVS and FQNEAQ. The CDR3 is 11 amino acids. V lost 3 bases to trimming and J lost 10 bases, with 7 bases between them. Supplemented by reference TRBV7-8 and TRBJ2-1, the full variable domain reads GAGVSQSPRYKVAKRGQDVALRCDPISGHVSLFWYQQALGQGPEFLTYFQNEAQLDKSGLPSDRFFAERPEGSVSTLKIQRTQQEDSAVYLCASSFEGEQFFGPGTRLTVL.

This rearrangement joins TRBV25-1 to TRBJ2-3; a weak D match, TRBD2 (7 bases). V was pared by 7 bases and J by 0 bases, with 11 bases between. Germline lookup yields CDR1 MGHDK and CDR2 SYGVNS. The CDR3 runs to 14 residues. In nucleotides, the CDR3 is TGTGCCAGCAAGGGGGGGCTGAGCACAGATACGCAGTATTTT. It is translated as CASKGGLSTDTQYF.

The V and J genes are TRBV5-1 and TRBJ1-1; D is ambiguous. The CDR3 contains 15 residues. Germline V CDR1 and CDR2: SGHRS, YFSETQ. V gave up 0 bases and J gave up 1 base, with 10 bases separating them. CDR3: CASSLEGQPNTEAFF. DNA of the CDR3: TGCGCCAGCAGCTTGGAGGGCCAGCCGAACACTGAAGCTTTCTTT.

The chain carries TRBV27 and TRBJ2-1, with 9 bases fitting TRBD2. The V gene end was trimmed by 4 bases and the J gene end by 3 bases; junction bases not matched to a gene: 13. The CDR3 is made up of 18 amino acids. The germline gives CDR1 MNHEY, CDR2 SMNVEV (reference sequence). CDR3 in amino acids: CASSWGLGSGGLYNEQFF. The CDR3 nucleotides are TGTGCCAGCAGTTGGGGACTGGGTAGCGGGGGACTCTACAATGAGCAGTTCTTC.